This T cell receptor beta chain was documented in a study of T cell responses to AZD1222 COVID-19 vaccine. Regarding the study as a whole: It should be noted that donors were predominantly white British and more often female, and clonal diversity was possibly underestimated. The study sampled repertoires only after the peak T cell response.

Details on this clone: Its antigen is unknown.

The table came from immunoSEQ multiplex PCR; TCRdb's copy has only in-frame clones and leaves some out. This table holds around 130,000 clones, 90% to 95% found once. Germline loops: CDR1 SGHTA, CDR2 FQGTGA. The CDR3 is 13 residues long. Trimming removed 5 bases at V and 4 bases at J, with 11 bases between. The specimen was peripheral blood, collected 28 days after the second AZD1222 dose. The chain links TRBV7-3 to TRBJ1-1; weak D call: TRBD1 (6 bases). The source of this sequence is an adult who received the AZD1222 COVID-19 vaccine. The CDR3 region has the DNA TGTGCCAGCAGCCCCGACAGGAGCACTGAAGCTTTCTTT. Its translation is CASSPDRSTEAFF.